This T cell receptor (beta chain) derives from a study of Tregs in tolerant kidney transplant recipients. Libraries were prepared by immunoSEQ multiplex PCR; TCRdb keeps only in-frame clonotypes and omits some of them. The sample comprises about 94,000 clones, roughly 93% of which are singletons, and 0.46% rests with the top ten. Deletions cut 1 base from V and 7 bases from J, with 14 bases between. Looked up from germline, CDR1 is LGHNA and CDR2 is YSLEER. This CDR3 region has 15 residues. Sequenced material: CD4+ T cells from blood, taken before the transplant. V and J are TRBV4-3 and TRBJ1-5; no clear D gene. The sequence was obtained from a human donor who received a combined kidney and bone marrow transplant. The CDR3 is CASSQGFRRLQPQHF. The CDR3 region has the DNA TGCGCCAGCAGCCAAGGATTTAGGCGACTACAGCCCCAGCATTTT.